This T cell receptor beta chain was profiled in a study of cytomegalovirus exposure and HLA in healthy donors. About the study: In a later analysis, it was reported that the roughly 120 validation repertoires had been produced on the same platform as the 690 or so repertoires belonging to the first cohort.

Study results and caveats: Reportedly, cytomegalovirus status was diagnosed with high sensitivity and specificity. Usually a TCR sequence was rare, but some public TCRs were found in many donors.

The V segment lost 2 bases and the J segment 5 bases; nucleotides outside the gene matches: 9. The CDR3 consists of 16 residues. Looked up from germline, CDR1 is GTSNPN and CDR2 is SVGIG (reference sequence). To note about this clone: Its target is unknown.

Assay used: immunoSEQ multiplex PCR; TCRdb lists only in-frame clones, some missing. The data hold some 80,000 clones, with approximately 96% observed a single time. This chain links TRBV30 with TRBJ1-6; 7 bases are shared with TRBD1. Sequencing used PBMCs. The sequence was collected from a woman between 18 and 29 years old in good health and CMV-seronegative. CDR3 protein: CAWSIQGTVNNSPLHF. The CDR3, as DNA: TGTGCCTGGAGTATTCAGGGGACAGTAAATAATTCACCCCTCCACTTT.